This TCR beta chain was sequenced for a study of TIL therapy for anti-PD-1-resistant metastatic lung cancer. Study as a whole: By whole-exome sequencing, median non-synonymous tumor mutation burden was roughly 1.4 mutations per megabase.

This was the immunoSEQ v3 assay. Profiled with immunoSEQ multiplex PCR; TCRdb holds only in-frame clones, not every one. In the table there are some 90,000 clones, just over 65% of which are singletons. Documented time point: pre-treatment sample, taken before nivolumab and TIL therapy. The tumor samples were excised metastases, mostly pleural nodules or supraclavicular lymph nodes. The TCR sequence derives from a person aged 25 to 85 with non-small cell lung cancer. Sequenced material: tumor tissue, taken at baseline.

CDR3 region: CASSSGSSYNSPLHF. Written as DNA, the CDR3 is TGTGCCAGCAGTTCAGGGAGCTCCTATAATTCACCCCTCCACTTT. J is TRBJ1-6 and V is TRBV6-6; D is possibly TRBD1 (5 bases). V lost 4 bases and J 0 bases, leaving 7 bases between the germline ends. This CDR3 has 15 residues. The germline V gene has CDR1 MNHNY and CDR2 SVGAGI (reference sequence).